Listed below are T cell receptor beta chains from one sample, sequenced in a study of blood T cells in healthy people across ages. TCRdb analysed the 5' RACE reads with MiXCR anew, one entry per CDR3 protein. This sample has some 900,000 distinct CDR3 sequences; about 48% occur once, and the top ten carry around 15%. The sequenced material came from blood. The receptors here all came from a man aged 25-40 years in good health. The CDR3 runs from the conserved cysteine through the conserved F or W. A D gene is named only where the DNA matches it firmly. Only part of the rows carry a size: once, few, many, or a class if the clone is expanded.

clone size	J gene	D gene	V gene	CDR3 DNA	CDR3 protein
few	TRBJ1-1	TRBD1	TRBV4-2	TGTGCCAGCAGCGCAGGACAGGGAGGGAACACTGAAGCTTTCTTT	CASSAGQGGNTEAFF
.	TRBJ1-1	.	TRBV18	TGTGCCAGCTCAGCTGAGGGGGGAATGAACACTGAAGCTTTCTTT	CASSAEGGMNTEAFF
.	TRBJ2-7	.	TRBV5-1	TGCGCCAGCAGCTTGGACGGTTTCGGAGAGCAGTACTTC	CASSLDGFGEQYF
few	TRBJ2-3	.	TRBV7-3	TGTGCCAGCAGCTTAGGCCAGGGCCCCACAGATACGCAGTATTTT	CASSLGQGPTDTQYF
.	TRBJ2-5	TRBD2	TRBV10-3	TGTGCCATCAGTCTAGCGGGGGGGAAAGAGACCCAGTACTTC	CAISLAGGKETQYF
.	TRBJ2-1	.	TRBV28	TGTGCCAGCAGTTTAGGGTCAATTGGGCACAATGAGCAGTTCTTC	CASSLGSIGHNEQFF
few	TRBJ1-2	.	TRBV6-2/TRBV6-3	TGTGCCAGCAGATCTGGACAGTCCTATGGCTACACCTTC	CASRSGQSYGYTF
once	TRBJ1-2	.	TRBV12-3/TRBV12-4	TGTGCCAGCAGGCCCTTAGGTAGCTGTGGCTACACCTTC	CASRPLGSCGYTF
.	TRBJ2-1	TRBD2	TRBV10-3	TGTGCCATCAGTGGGTCCAGCGGGGGGCCTAACAATGAGCAGTTCTTC	CAISGSSGGPNNEQFF
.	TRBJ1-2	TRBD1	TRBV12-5	TGTGCTAGTGGTTTCAGGGGGGCCGACGGCTACACCTTC	CASGFRGADGYTF
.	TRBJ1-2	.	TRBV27	TGTGCCAGCAGTCCTCCCGGGATTAACTATGGCTACACCTTC	CASSPPGINYGYTF
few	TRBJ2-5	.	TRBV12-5	TGTGCTAGTGGGGCGGGACAGACGCCAGAGACCCAGTACTTC	CASGAGQTPETQYF
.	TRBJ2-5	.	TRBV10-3	TGTGCCATCAGTGGTGACCGTGAGACCCAGTACTTC	CAISGDRETQYF
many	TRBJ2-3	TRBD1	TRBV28	TGTGCCAGCAGCTCGGGACAGGGAACAGATACGCAGTATTTT	CASSSGQGTDTQYF
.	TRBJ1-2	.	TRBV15	TGTGCCACCAGCAGCGCCCTCGGTCGGGGGGCATTTGGCTACACCTTC	CATSSALGRGAFGYTF
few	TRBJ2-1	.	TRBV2	TGTGCCAGCAGTGAAACGGTGGTAGCCAATGAGCAGTTCTTC	CASSETVVANEQFF
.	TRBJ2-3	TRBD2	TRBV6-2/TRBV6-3	TGTGTCAGCAGTAGGGGACTAGACTCGGCTACGCAGTATTTT	CVSSRGLDSATQYF
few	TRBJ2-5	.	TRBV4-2	TGTGCCAGCAGCCAAGGACGGCCAACCCAAGAGACCCAGTACTTC	CASSQGRPTQETQYF